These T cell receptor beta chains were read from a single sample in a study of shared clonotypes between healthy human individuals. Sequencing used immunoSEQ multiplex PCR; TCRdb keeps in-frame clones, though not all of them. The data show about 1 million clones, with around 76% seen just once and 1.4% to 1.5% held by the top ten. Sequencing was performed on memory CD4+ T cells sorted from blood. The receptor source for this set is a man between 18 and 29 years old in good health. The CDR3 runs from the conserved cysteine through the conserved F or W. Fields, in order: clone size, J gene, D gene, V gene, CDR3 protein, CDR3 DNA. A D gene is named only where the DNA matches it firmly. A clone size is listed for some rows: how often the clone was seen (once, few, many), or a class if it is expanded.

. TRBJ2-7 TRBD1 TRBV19 CASSQRTGGSEQYF TGTGCCAGTAGTCAACGGACAGGGGGCAGCGAGCAGTACTTC
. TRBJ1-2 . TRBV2 CASSEMGANYGYTF TGTGCCAGCAGTGAAATGGGGGCCAACTATGGCTACACCTTC
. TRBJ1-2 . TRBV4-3 CASSPEDGSYGYTF TGCGCCAGCAGCCCAGAAGACGGCTCCTATGGCTACACCTTC
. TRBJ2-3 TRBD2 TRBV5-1 CASSFLGGGGSTDTQYF TGCGCCAGCAGCTTTTTGGGTGGCGGGGGAAGCACAGATACGCAGTATTTT
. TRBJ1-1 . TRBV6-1 CASSDPGNPEAFF TGTGCCAGCAGTGATCCGGGAAACCCCGAAGCTTTCTTT
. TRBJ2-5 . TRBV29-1 CSFRTQETQYF TGCTCCTTTAGGACCCAAGAGACCCAGTACTTC
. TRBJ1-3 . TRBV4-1 CASSQVRGNSGNTIYF TGCGCCAGCAGCCAAGTCAGGGGTAACTCTGGAAACACCATATATTTT
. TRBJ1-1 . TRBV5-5 CASSLTSEAFF TGTGCCAGCAGCTTGACCAGTGAAGCTTTCTTT
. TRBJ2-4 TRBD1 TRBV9 CASSADRGWVDIQYF TGTGCCAGCAGCGCGGACAGGGGCTGGGTGGACATTCAGTACTTC
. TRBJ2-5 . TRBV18 CASSPGWGTQETQYF TGTGCCAGCTCCCCAGGTTGGGGCACCCAAGAGACCCAGTACTTC
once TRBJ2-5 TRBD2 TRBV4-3 CASSQAGGRAGYETQYF TGCGCCAGCAGCCAAGCGGGGGGTAGGGCAGGGTACGAGACCCAGTACTTC
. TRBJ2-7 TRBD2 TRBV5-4 CASSRGAGASYEQYF TGTGCCAGCAGCCGCGGAGCGGGGGCCTCCTACGAGCAGTACTTC
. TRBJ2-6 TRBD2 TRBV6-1 CASSEWGGSPSSGANVLTF TGTGCCAGCAGTGAATGGGGGGGTTCCCCATCCTCTGGGGCCAACGTCCTGACTTTC
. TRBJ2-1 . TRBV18 CASSPSASNNEQFF TGTGCCAGCTCACCGTCGGCTAGCAACAATGAGCAGTTCTTC